The clone carrying this T cell receptor beta chain was counted ten times or more. Unique molecular identifiers were used to barcode this TCRbeta library. TCRdb used MiXCR to reprocess the PCR reads, holding one entry per CDR3 protein. This repertoire shows 90,000 to 100,000 distinct CDR3 sequences, more than 9% found once; its top ten account for around 13%. This entry belongs to a study of T-cell reconstitution after alpha-beta-depleted transplantation in children. Trimming shortened V by 2 bases and J by 1 base, and 25 bases separated the two germline ends. There are 20 residues in the CDR3. CDR1 is SGHRS, CDR2 YFSETQ, per germline.

Sequencing was performed on PBMCs from the stem cell graft donor, taken from the stem cell graft. The chain carries TRBV5-1 and TRBJ2-4, with a possible D match to TRBD1 (6 bases). This receptor was obtained from a human donor who donated a stem cell graft to a child with inherited bone marrow failure. The CDR3 region has the DNA TGCGCCAGCAGCTTAGCCGGACAGTACGGTATTACAGGGGCCAAAAACATTCAGTACTTC. Protein sequence: CASSLAGQYGITGAKNIQYF. The entire variable domain, with the rest obtained from reference TRBV5-1 and TRBJ2-4, is as follows: KAGVTQTPRYLIKTRGQQVTLSCSPISGHRSVSWYQQTPGQGLQFLFEYFSETQRNKGNFPGRFSGRQFSNSRSEMNVSTLELGDSALYLCASSLAGQYGITGAKNIQYFGAGTRLSVL.